This TCR beta chain was recovered during a study of identical twins. CDR1 is SQVTM and CDR2 is ANQGSEA in the germline V gene. The CDR3 has 13 residues. V shed 3 bases and J 2 bases; nucleotides not matched to a gene: 1. Whole-study findings and limits: With monozygotic twins, out-of-frame TCR alpha sharing exceeded what models estimated.

Healthy Caucasian donors formed the entire cohort. TCRdb itself ran the 5' RACE reads through MiXCR, one entry per CDR3 protein. This sample yields over 250,000 distinct CDR3 sequences, of which 8.5% to 9.5% are seen a single time; around 7.1% belongs to the top ten. Worth noting for this clonotype: As yet, its antigen is unknown.

This sample also belongs to another study, concerning yellow fever vaccine responses in identical twins. From that second work: Reportedly, twins' vaccine T cell responses looked partly convergent and partly personalized.

The V call is TRBV29-1, the J call TRBJ2-5; 9 bases line up with TRBD2. Sequencing was done on a sample of CD8+ T cells sorted from blood. The TCR was taken from a woman younger than 35 in good health. The DNA of the CDR3 is TGCAGCGTTGAGCTAGCGGGGCAAGAGACCCAGTACTTC. It yields the protein CSVELAGQETQYF.